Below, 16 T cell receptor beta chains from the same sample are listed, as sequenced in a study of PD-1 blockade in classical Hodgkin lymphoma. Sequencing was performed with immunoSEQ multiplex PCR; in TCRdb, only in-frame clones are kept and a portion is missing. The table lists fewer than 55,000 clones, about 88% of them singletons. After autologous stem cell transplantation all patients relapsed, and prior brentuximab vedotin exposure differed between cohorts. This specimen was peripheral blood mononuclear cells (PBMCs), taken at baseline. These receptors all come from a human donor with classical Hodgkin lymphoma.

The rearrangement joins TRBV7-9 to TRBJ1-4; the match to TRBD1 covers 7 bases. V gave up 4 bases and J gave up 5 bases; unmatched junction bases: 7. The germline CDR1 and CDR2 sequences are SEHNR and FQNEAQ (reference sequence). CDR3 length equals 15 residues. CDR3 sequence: CASSSFDRANEKLFF. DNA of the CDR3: TGTGCCAGCAGCTCCTTTGACAGGGCCAATGAAAAACTGTTTTTT.

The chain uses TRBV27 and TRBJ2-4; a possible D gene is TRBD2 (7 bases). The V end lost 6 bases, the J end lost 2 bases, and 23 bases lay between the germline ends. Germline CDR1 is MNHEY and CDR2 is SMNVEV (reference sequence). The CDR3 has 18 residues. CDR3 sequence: CASRTIRGGADSKNIQYF. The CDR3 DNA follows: TGTGCCAGCAGGACCATAAGGGGGGGGGCCGATTCCAAAAACATTCAGTACTTC.

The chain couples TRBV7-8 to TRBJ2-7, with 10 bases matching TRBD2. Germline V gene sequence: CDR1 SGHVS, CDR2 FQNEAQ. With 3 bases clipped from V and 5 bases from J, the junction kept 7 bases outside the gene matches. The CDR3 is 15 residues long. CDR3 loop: CASSLRAGGPDEQYF. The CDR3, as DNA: TGTGCCAGCAGCTTGCGAGCGGGAGGGCCCGACGAGCAGTACTTC.

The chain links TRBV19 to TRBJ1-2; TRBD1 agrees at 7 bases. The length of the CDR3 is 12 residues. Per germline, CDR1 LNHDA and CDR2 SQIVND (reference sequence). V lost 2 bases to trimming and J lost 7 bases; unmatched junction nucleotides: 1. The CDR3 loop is CASSIQGVGYTF. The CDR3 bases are TGTGCCAGTAGTATACAGGGGGTTGGCTACACCTTC. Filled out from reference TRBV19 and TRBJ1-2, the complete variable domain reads DGGITQSPKYLFRKEGQNVTLSCEQNLNHDAMYWYRQDPGQGLRLIYYSQIVNDFQKGDIAEGYSVSREKKESFPLTVTSAQKNPTAFYLCASSIQGVGYTFGSGTRLTVV.

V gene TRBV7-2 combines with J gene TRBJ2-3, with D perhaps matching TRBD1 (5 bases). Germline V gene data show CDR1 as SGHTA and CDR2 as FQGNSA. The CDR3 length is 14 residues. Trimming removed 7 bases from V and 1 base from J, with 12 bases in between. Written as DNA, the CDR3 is TGTGCCAGCATGAAGGGGCAGCGCACAGATACGCAGTATTTT. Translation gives CASMKGQRTDTQYF. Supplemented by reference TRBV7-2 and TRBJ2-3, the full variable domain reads GAGVSQSPSNKVTEKGKDVELRCDPISGHTALYWYRQSLGQGLEFLIYFQGNSAPDKSGLPSDRFSAERTGGSVSTLTIQRTQQEDSAVYLCASMKGQRTDTQYFGPGTRLTVL.

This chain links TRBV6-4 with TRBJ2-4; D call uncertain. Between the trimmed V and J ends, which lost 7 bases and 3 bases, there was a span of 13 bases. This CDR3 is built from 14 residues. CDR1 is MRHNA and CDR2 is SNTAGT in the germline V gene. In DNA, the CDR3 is TGTGCCAGCATGAGGAATAGGAGCAAAAACATTCAGTACTTC. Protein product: CASMRNRSKNIQYF.

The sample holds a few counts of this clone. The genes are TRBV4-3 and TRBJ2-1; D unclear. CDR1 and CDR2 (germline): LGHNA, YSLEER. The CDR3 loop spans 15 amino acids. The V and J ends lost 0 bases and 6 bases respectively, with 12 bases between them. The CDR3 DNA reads TGCGCCAGCAGCCAAGATTTTACAGCTCCCAATGAGCAGTTCTTC. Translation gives CASSQDFTAPNEQFF.

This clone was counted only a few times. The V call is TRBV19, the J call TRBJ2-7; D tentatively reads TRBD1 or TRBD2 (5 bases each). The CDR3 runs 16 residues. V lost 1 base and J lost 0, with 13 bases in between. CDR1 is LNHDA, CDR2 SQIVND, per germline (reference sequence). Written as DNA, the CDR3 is TGTGCCAGTAGTATAGGGGCCCCAGGGACCTCCTACGAGCAGTACTTC. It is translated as CASSIGAPGTSYEQYF.

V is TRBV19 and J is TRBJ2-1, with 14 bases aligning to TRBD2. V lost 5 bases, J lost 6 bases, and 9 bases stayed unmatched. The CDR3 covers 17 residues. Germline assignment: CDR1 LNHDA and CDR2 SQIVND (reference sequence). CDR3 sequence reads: CASSSWTSGRYFNEQFF. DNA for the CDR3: TGTGCCAGTAGTTCCTGGACTAGCGGGAGGTACTTCAATGAGCAGTTCTTC.

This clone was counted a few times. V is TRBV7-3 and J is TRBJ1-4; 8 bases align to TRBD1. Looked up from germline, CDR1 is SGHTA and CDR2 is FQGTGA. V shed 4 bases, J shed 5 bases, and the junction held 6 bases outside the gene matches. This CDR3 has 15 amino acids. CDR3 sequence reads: CASSSGTGRNEKLFF. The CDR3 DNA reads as TGTGCCAGCAGCTCCGGGACAGGTCGAAATGAAAAACTGTTTTTT.

The CDR3 spells CAISAPARVNYGYTF. The CDR3 DNA sequence: TGTGCCATCAGTGCCCCAGCGAGGGTAAACTATGGCTACACCTTC. The chain uses TRBV10-3 and TRBJ1-2; D not certain. The CDR3 is made up of 15 amino acids. V was pared by 4 bases and J by 2 bases, with 14 bases between. CDR1 ENHRY and CDR2 SYGVKD come from the germline V gene.

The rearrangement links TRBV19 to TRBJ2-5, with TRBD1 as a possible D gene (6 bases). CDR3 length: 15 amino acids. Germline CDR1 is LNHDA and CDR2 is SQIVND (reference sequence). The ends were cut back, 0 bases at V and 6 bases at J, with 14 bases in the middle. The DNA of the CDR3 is TGTGCCAGTAGTATAGAGGGGGCGGGCCCGAAGACCCAGTACTTC. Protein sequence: CASSIEGAGPKTQYF.

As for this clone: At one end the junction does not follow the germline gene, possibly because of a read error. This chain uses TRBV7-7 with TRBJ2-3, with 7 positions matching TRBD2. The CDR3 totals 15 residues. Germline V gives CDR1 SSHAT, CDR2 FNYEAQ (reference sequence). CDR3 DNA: TGTGCTAGCAGCTTAGGGGAGGGCCGCGGAGATACGCAGTATTTT. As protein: CASSLGEGRGDTQYF.

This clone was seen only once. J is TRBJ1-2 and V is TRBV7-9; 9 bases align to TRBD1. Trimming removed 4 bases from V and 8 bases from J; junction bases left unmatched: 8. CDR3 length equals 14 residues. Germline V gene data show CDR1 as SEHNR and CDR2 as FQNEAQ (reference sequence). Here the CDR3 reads CASSWGQGGRGYTF. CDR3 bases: TGTGCCAGCAGCTGGGGACAGGGCGGTCGGGGCTACACCTTC.

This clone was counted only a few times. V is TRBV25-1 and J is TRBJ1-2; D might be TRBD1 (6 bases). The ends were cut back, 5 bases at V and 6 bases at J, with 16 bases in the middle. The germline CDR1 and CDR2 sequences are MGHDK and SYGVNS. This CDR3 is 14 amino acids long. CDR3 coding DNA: TGTGCCAGCAGTCCGCCAGGGGTGGCGGATGGCTACACCTTC. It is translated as CASSPPGVADGYTF.

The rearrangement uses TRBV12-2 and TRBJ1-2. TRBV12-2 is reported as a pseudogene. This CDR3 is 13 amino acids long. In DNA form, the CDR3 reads TGTGCAAGTCTCGGTTTAGTTGTCTATGGCTACACCTTC. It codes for CASLGLVVYGYTF.